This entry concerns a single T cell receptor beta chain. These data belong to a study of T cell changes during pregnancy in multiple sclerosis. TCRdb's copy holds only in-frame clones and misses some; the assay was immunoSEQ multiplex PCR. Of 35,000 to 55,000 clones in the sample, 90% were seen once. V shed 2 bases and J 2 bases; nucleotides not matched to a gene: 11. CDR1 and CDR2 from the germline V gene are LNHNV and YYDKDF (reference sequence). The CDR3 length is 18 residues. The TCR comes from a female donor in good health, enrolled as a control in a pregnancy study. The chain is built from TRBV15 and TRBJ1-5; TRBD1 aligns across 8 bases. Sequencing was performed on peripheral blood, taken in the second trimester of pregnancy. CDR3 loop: CATSRSPRTGSGNQPQHF. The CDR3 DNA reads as TGTGCCACCAGCAGATCCCCCCGGACAGGGTCAGGCAATCAGCCCCAGCATTTT. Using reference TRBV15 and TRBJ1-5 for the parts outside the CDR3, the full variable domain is DAMVIQNPRYQVTQFGKPVTLSCSQTLNHNVMYWYQQKSSQAPKLLFHYYDKDFNNEADTPDNFQSRRPNTSFCFLDIRSPGLGDTAMYLCATSRSPRTGSGNQPQHFGDGTRLSIL.